A selection of T cell receptor beta chains follows, all from one sample in a study of graft-versus-host responses after intestinal transplantation. Here immunoSEQ multiplex PCR was the method, and the copy in TCRdb shows in-frame clones only, minus some. The sample includes 45,000 to 50,000 clones, approximately 92% of them seen just once. Specimen: PBMCs, collected around 790 days after a first intestinal transplant, on the day of a second. These receptor sequences come from a human patient who received an intestinal transplant, so some T cells may come from the graft donor. Each CDR3 is given with its conserved first and last residue. Fields, in order: V gene, clone size, J gene, D gene, CDR3 DNA, CDR3 protein. D genes are given only for firm matches. Only part of the rows carry a size: once, few, many, or a class if the clone is expanded.

TRBV10-2,.,TRBJ1-5,.,TGCGCCAGCAGAGAGGGTGGGAATCAGCCCCAGCATTTT,CASREGGNQPQHF
TRBV27,once,TRBJ2-1,TRBD2,TGTGCCAGCAGTTTATCTAGCGGGAGGATCAATGAGCAGTTCTTC,CASSLSSGRINEQFF
TRBV28,.,TRBJ2-7,TRBD2,TGTGCCAGCACCCCTCGGGTTGACGTCTCATGGTATCGAACAGCGGGAACTTCTTACGAGCAGTACTTC,CASTPRVDVSWYRTAGTSYEQYF
TRBV19,.,TRBJ1-1,TRBD1,TGTGCCAGTACCATAAGACAGGGGGCAAACACTGAAGCTTTCTTT,CASTIRQGANTEAFF
TRBV30,.,TRBJ1-3,.,TGTGCCTGGAGGCTAAAAACCCGGAGACCTGGAAACACCATATATTTT,CAWRLKTRRPGNTIYF
TRBV6-4,.,TRBJ1-2,.,TGTGCCAGCAGTGCGACACCGAGGGACTATGGCTACACCTTC,CASSATPRDYGYTF
TRBV7-8,.,TRBJ2-7,TRBD2,TGTGCCAGCAGCTCTGGACTAGCGGGAGGGGTTTACGAGCAGTACTTC,CASSSGLAGGVYEQYF
TRBV19,.,TRBJ2-7,TRBD1,TGTGCCAGTAGTCCAGGGACAGGGAACGAGCAGTACTTC,CASSPGTGNEQYF
TRBV2,.,TRBJ2-7,.,TGTGCCAGCGGCCGGTCGGGCGCCTACGAGCAGTACTTC,CASGRSGAYEQYF
TRBV19,once,TRBJ2-7,TRBD1,TGTGCCAGTAGTATAGTAAGCCCCCTCCCGACAGGGATCGAGCAGTACTTC,CASSIVSPLPTGIEQYF
TRBV11-2,.,TRBJ2-7,.,TGTGCCAGCAGCCCCAGCTACGAGCAGTACTTC,CASSPSYEQYF
TRBV5-1,.,TRBJ1-2,.,TGCGCCAGCAGCTTGGGAGGGCAATATGGCTACACCTTC,CASSLGGQYGYTF
TRBV10-2,.,TRBJ1-3,.,TGCGCCAGCAAGCAGGGAAGGTTTGGAAACACCATATATTTT,CASKQGRFGNTIYF
TRBV27,.,TRBJ1-4,TRBD1,TGTGCCAGCAGTTTACGACTCTCCGGGACAGGTTTGGCAACTAATGAAAAACTGTTTTTT,CASSLRLSGTGLATNEKLFF
TRBV28,.,TRBJ1-2,.,TGTGCCAGCAGCCTCCTCGACCGGGGAGCTAACTATGGCTACACCTTC,CASSLLDRGANYGYTF
TRBV29-1,.,TRBJ2-7,TRBD1,TGCAGCGTTGAAGAGGGACAGGCACCCTACGAGCAGTACTTC,CSVEEGQAPYEQYF
TRBV30,.,TRBJ2-1,.,TGTGCCTGGAGTAGGCAGGGGATTCGGTATGAGCAGTTCTTC,CAWSRQGIRYEQFF
TRBV28,.,TRBJ2-7,TRBD2,TGTGCCAGCGGCAGGACTAGACAAGACGAGCAGTACTTC,CASGRTRQDEQYF
TRBV9,.,TRBJ2-1,.,TGTGCCAGCAGCGTAGGTACCAGGGTTTTCGGCGATGAGCAGTTCTTC,CASSVGTRVFGDEQFF
TRBV7-9,.,TRBJ2-7,.,TGTGCCAGCAGCCCTAGGCAGGGGCGCGGCGCCTACGAGCAGTACTTC,CASSPRQGRGAYEQYF
TRBV29-1,.,TRBJ1-1,TRBD1,TGCAGCGGGGGACAGGGAGAGTATGCTTTCTTT,CSGGQGEYAFF
TRBV11-3,.,TRBJ1-1,.,TGTGCCAGCAGCTTGCAGGGCCGCACTGAAGCTTTCTTT,CASSLQGRTEAFF
TRBV11-2,.,TRBJ2-7,.,TGTGCCAGCAGCCAAGTGGGGCGGCAGTACTTC,CASSQVGRQYF
TRBV18,.,TRBJ2-7,.,TGTGCCAGCTCAGGGGAGGAGATCTACGAGCAGTACTTC,CASSGEEIYEQYF
TRBV10-1,once,TRBJ2-7,.,TGCGCCAGCAGTGAGTCGACGGCCGCAACCTCCTACGAGCAGTACTTC,CASSESTAATSYEQYF
TRBV7-3,.,TRBJ2-7,.,TGTGCCAGCAGCCCCCGACCCCTCGGGGAAGGGACCTACGAGCAGTACTTC,CASSPRPLGEGTYEQYF
TRBV25-1,.,TRBJ1-2,.,TGTGCCAGCAGTGAACTTGCAGGGTATGGCAACTATGGCTACACCTTC,CASSELAGYGNYGYTF
TRBV6-5,.,TRBJ1-1,.,TGTGCCAGCAGTTACACGGGACAGAACACTGAAGCTTTCTTT,CASSYTGQNTEAFF
TRBV7-2,.,TRBJ2-1,.,TGTGCCAGCAGCTCCTTGGGACGCCGGGGTTACTCCTACAATGAGCAGTTCTTC,CASSSLGRRGYSYNEQFF
TRBV18,.,TRBJ1-1,.,TGTGCCAGCTCACCAGGGGGGGACACTGAAGCTTTCTTT,CASSPGGDTEAFF
TRBV6-6,.,TRBJ1-5,.,TGTGCCAGCAGTCCACTAGGGGGTAGCAGCAATCAGCCCCAGCATTTT,CASSPLGGSSNQPQHF
TRBV29-1,once,TRBJ2-7,.,TGCAGCGTTGAAGGGTCTGGGTACGAGCAGTACTTC,CSVEGSGYEQYF
TRBV28,.,TRBJ2-3,.,TGTGCCAGCAGTTTCGGACCCGGGAAGACGCAGTATTTT,CASSFGPGKTQYF
TRBV4-1,.,TRBJ2-3,.,TGCGCCAGCAGCCAAGTGGGGGATACGCAGTATTTT,CASSQVGDTQYF
TRBV19,.,TRBJ2-7,.,TGTGCCAGTACCCCGGGGGGGACAGGGTCCTACGAGCAGTACTTC,CASTPGGTGSYEQYF
TRBV6-4,.,TRBJ2-3,TRBD1,TGTGCCAGCAGTGACGAGAGGACAGGGAGGCAGTATTTT,CASSDERTGRQYF
TRBV5-1,.,TRBJ1-1,.,TGCGCCAGCAGCTTGGAGGCCAGCGCTGAAGCTTTCTTT,CASSLEASAEAFF
TRBV29-1,.,TRBJ1-2,.,TGCAGCGTTGAAGAGGCAAGCTATGGCTACACCTTC,CSVEEASYGYTF
TRBV7-3,.,TRBJ2-7,.,TGTGCCAGCAGCTTAGGGGACGAGCAGTACTTC,CASSLGDEQYF
TRBV28,.,TRBJ2-7,TRBD2,TGTGCCATCCACGAGTATTCGGCGGGAGGGGGCTACGAGCAGTACTTC,CAIHEYSAGGGYEQYF
TRBV5-4,.,TRBJ2-5,.,TGTGCCAGCAGCTCCAAAAGGGGGTCCTGGGGGGATCAAGAGACCCAGTACTTC,CASSSKRGSWGDQETQYF
TRBV5-1,.,TRBJ2-1,.,TGCGCCAGCAGCTTTAGCGCTAGCTCCTACAATGAGCAGTTCTTC,CASSFSASSYNEQFF
TRBV7-8,.,TRBJ2-1,.,TGTGCCAGCAGCCCTGTAGTTTGGGGGTTCAATGAGCAGTTCTTC,CASSPVVWGFNEQFF
TRBV6-6,.,TRBJ2-7,.,TGTGCCAGCAGTTATATGGGCTACGAGCAGTACTTC,CASSYMGYEQYF
TRBV30,.,TRBJ1-3,TRBD1,TGTGCCTGGACTACAGGGGTAGCGGGAAACACCATATATTTT,CAWTTGVAGNTIYF
TRBV9,.,TRBJ2-1,TRBD2,TGTGCCAGCAGCATAGGACTAGCGACCAATGAGCAGTTCTTC,CASSIGLATNEQFF
TRBV4-1,.,TRBJ2-7,TRBD1,TGCGCCAGCAGTCCCGGGACAGGGTTCGACGAGCAGTACTTC,CASSPGTGFDEQYF
TRBV6-4,.,TRBJ1-1,.,TGTGCCAGCAGTGAAGGGACCCTTGGGAAAAACACTGAAGCTTTCTTT,CASSEGTLGKNTEAFF
TRBV7-9,.,TRBJ2-7,TRBD1,TGTGCCAGCACCTTGGGACAGGGACCATACGAGCAGTACTTC,CASTLGQGPYEQYF